Below are 27 T cell receptor beta chains sequenced from a single sample in a study of blood T cell repertoires in COVID-19. Sequencing was performed with immunoSEQ multiplex PCR; in TCRdb, only in-frame clones are kept and a portion is missing. This sample carries approximately 170,000 clones, roughly 91% of them seen once, and the ten largest clones take 2% to 2.5%. What was sequenced was peripheral blood. The receptors here all came from a man in his forties or fifties who had recovered from COVID-19.

The chain uses TRBV3-1 (or the pseudogene TRBV3-2) and TRBJ2-7; tentatively, D is TRBD2 (6 bases). CDR1 is LGHDT, CDR2 YNNKEL, per germline (reference sequence). This CDR3 is built from 12 residues. Trimming took off 2 bases at V and 4 bases at J, with 6 bases between the two ends. This CDR3 reads CASSQSGYEQYF. As DNA, the CDR3 is TGTGCCAGCAGCCAAAGCGGGTACGAGCAGTACTTC.

This chain connects TRBV30 to TRBJ1-2, with TRBD1 identical over 7 bases. The CDR3 has 15 residues. The V gene's germline CDR1 is GTSNPN and CDR2 SVGIG (reference sequence). J was trimmed by 7 bases and V by 2 bases; bases with no gene match: 13. CDR3 coding DNA: TGTGCCTGGAGTTCACGACAGGGACCTGAGTCTGGCTACACCTTC. Translated, it gives CAWSSRQGPESGYTF. Combining the CDR3 with reference TRBV30 and TRBJ1-2 gives the whole variable domain SQTIHQWPATLVQPVGSPLSLECTVEGTSNPNLYWYRQAAGRGLQLLFYSVGIGQISSEVPQNLSASRPQDRQFILSSKKLLLSDSGFYLCAWSSRQGPESGYTFGSGTRLTVV.

The rearrangement links TRBV5-5 to TRBJ2-7; D not certain. The CDR3 is made up of 13 amino acids. Per the germline V gene, CDR1 is SGHKS and CDR2 is YYEKEE (reference sequence). V was trimmed by 0 bases and J by 2 bases, leaving 6 bases between them. The CDR3, as DNA: TGTGCCAGCAGCTTGGCTACCACCTACGAGCAGTACTTC. Its protein product is CASSLATTYEQYF.

The genes are TRBV12-5 and TRBJ2-1, with D possibly being TRBD2 (5 bases). V was shortened by 2 bases and J by 7 bases, with 30 bases between the two germline ends. Germline lookup yields CDR1 LGHNT and CDR2 FRNRAP. CDR3 length equals 20 residues. CDR3 amino acids: CASGLLGLSGSGWEWNEQFF. DNA of the CDR3: TGTGCTAGTGGTTTGTTAGGCCTCTCGGGAAGTGGGTGGGAATGGAATGAGCAGTTCTTC.

V and J are TRBV11-3 and TRBJ2-2; no clear D gene. Trimming stripped 5 bases from V and 5 bases from J, with 9 bases between. Germline-derived CDR1 and CDR2 are SGHNT and YENEEA. The CDR3 has 13 amino acids. Here the CDR3 reads CASSEAHTGELFF. CDR3 nucleotide sequence: TGTGCCAGCAGCGAAGCCCATACCGGGGAGCTGTTTTTT.

CDR3 sequence reads: CASSMTGGSGNTIYF. The CDR3, as DNA: TGTGCCAGTAGTATGACAGGGGGCTCTGGAAACACCATATATTTT. The genes are TRBV19 and TRBJ1-3; 9 bases agree with TRBD1. The length of the CDR3 is 15 residues. V dropped 3 bases and J dropped 0; count of bases not matched to a gene: 0. CDR1 and CDR2 from the germline V gene are LNHDA and SQIVND (reference sequence).

The rearrangement uses TRBV7-2 and TRBJ2-2; 9 positions match TRBD1. Looked up from germline, CDR1 is SGHTA and CDR2 is FQGNSA. Trimming removed 6 bases from V and 1 base from J; junction bases left unmatched: 0. The CDR3 extends over 14 amino acids. The CDR3 sequence: CASRGQGNTGELFF. The DNA for the CDR3 is TGTGCCAGCAGGGGACAGGGGAACACCGGGGAGCTGTTTTTT.

The chain links TRBV19 to TRBJ2-6, with a weak D call TRBD1 (6 bases). This CDR3 is 17 amino acids long. Germline V CDR1 and CDR2: LNHDA, SQIVND (reference sequence). The V end was cut by 5 bases, the J end by 3 bases, with 17 bases between. This CDR3 reads CASSFPQTGYGANVLTF. CDR3 in DNA: TGTGCCAGTAGTTTCCCCCAAACAGGGTATGGGGCCAACGTCCTGACTTTC.

The chain couples TRBV7-2 to TRBJ2-1, with 8 bases that match TRBD2. The length of the CDR3 is 16 residues. CDR1 and CDR2 from the germline V gene are SGHTA and FQGNSA. V lost 4 bases and J lost 7; bases outside the gene matches: 12. The CDR3 loop is CASSSDLAGKRNEQFF. The CDR3 bases are TGTGCCAGCAGCTCCGATTTAGCGGGAAAGAGGAATGAGCAGTTCTTC.

The chain is built from TRBV5-1 and TRBJ2-7; D call uncertain. The ends were cut back, 0 bases at V and 2 bases at J, with 9 bases in the middle. Germline CDR1 is SGHRS and CDR2 is YFSETQ. CDR3 length equals 14 residues. Here the CDR3 reads CASSLAGAAYEQYF. CDR3 DNA: TGCGCCAGCAGCTTGGCCGGAGCAGCCTACGAGCAGTACTTC.

This sequence joins TRBV9 and TRBJ1-5; no definite D call. V was shortened by 0 bases and J by 0 bases, with 4 bases between the two germline ends. CDR1 and CDR2 (germline): SGDLS, YYNGEE. This CDR3 region has 14 residues. The CDR3 loop reads CASSVGYSNQPQHF. In nucleotides, the CDR3 is TGTGCCAGCAGCGTAGGTTATAGCAATCAGCCCCAGCATTTT.

The chain uses TRBV2 and TRBJ1-5; D ambiguous. Trimming removed 3 bases at V and 3 bases at J, with 9 bases between. Germline CDR1 reads SNHLY; CDR2 reads FYNNEI. The CDR3 is made up of 14 amino acids. The CDR3 DNA is TGTGCCAGCAGTGATAGTAGTTCCAATCAGCCCCAGCATTTT. This gives the protein CASSDSSSNQPQHF.

This clone has only one observation. This sequence joins TRBV9 and TRBJ1-3; 9 nucleotides agree with TRBD1. The CDR3 is 17 residues long. The germline CDR1 and CDR2 sequences are SGDLS and YYNGEE. V lost 7 bases to trimming and J lost 4 bases; unmatched junction nucleotides: 15. In DNA, the CDR3 is TGTGCCAGCCAGTTTCACAGGGGGCGCGTAGGCGGAAACACCATATATTTT. Translating gives CASQFHRGRVGGNTIYF.

The chain combines TRBV24-1 with TRBJ1-2; D is unclear. The CDR3 consists of 14 residues. The germline V gene encodes CDR1 KGHDR and CDR2 SFDVKD. With 6 bases removed from V and 7 bases from J, the gap between germline ends came to 17 bases. This CDR3 is CATSSKTGLFGYTF. The DNA for the CDR3 is TGTGCCACCAGTTCGAAAACGGGGTTATTTGGCTACACCTTC.

The gene calls are TRBV28 and TRBJ2-5; D is possibly TRBD2 (6 bases). CDR1 is MDHEN and CDR2 is SYDVKM in the germline V gene. This CDR3 spans 16 amino acids. Trimming took 1 base from V and 2 from J, leaving 14 bases between them. DNA for the CDR3: TGTGCCAGCAGTTTATACCCGGGGGTGACTCAAGAGACCCAGTACTTC. This codes for CASSLYPGVTQETQYF.

The V gene is TRBV15, the J gene TRBJ2-2; the match to TRBD1 covers 9 bases. The junction had 3 bases not matched to a gene; V was cut back by 5 bases and J by 2 bases. Looked up from germline, CDR1 is LNHNV and CDR2 is YYDKDF (reference sequence). This CDR3 spans 15 amino acids. CDR3: CATSQDRGNTGELFF. The CDR3 bases are TGTGCCACCAGCCAGGACAGGGGCAACACCGGGGAGCTGTTTTTT.

The chain has TRBV18 and TRBJ1-2; TRBD1 aligns across 7 bases. CDR1 and CDR2 from the germline V gene are KGHSH and LQKENI. Losses at the gene ends were 3 bases for V and 6 bases for J; bases not matched to a gene: 1. The CDR3 consists of 12 residues. The CDR3 loop reads CASSPDRDGYTF. The CDR3 DNA reads TGTGCCAGCTCACCTGACAGGGATGGCTACACCTTC.

This clone came up a few times. The V call is TRBV7-2, the J call TRBJ1-5; TRBD1 aligns across 8 bases. Germline V CDR1 and CDR2: SGHTA, FQGNSA. Losses at the gene ends were 6 bases for V and 5 bases for J; bases not matched to a gene: 12. CDR3 length: 16 residues. The chain's CDR3 is CASSQGAAGRDQPQHF. For the CDR3, the DNA is TGTGCCAGCAGTCAGGGGGCGGCGGGTCGCGATCAGCCCCAGCATTTT.

This chain joins TRBV5-4 and TRBJ2-3; a possible D gene is TRBD2 (6 bases). CDR3 length: 15 residues. Per germline, CDR1 SGHNT and CDR2 YYREEE (reference sequence). V lost 3 bases to trimming and J lost 1 base, with 12 bases between them. The chain's CDR3 is CASSSGVAGTDTQYF. The CDR3 region has the DNA TGTGCCAGCAGCTCCGGGGTAGCGGGCACAGATACGCAGTATTTT.

The J gene is TRBJ2-1, the V gene TRBV6-6, with 7 nucleotides matching TRBD2. The germline V gene has CDR1 MNHNY and CDR2 SVGAGI (reference sequence). The trim removed 2 bases at V and 8 bases at J, leaving 6 bases unmatched. The CDR3 has 14 amino acids. The CDR3 DNA reads TGTGCCAGCAGTTACCTGACTAGCTCATATGAGCAGTTCTTC. Translation: CASSYLTSSYEQFF.

The V gene is TRBV6-2 or TRBV6-3, the J gene TRBJ2-1; TRBD1 matches at 7 bases. The CDR3 contains 16 residues. Germline CDR1 and CDR2: MNHEY and SVGEGT. The J segment lost 0 bases and the V segment lost 5 bases, leaving 7 bases of the junction unmatched. In nucleotides, the CDR3 is TGTGCCAGCAGTCAACAGGGGCAATCCTCCTACAATGAGCAGTTCTTC. Protein: CASSQQGQSSYNEQFF.

This clone was seen once. V is TRBV28 and J is TRBJ1-4, with D possibly matching TRBD1 (6 bases). V was shortened by 2 bases and J by 8 bases, with 9 bases between the two germline ends. CDR1 and CDR2 from the germline V gene are MDHEN and SYDVKM. CDR3 length: 13 residues. The chain's CDR3 is CASSLQGWEKLFF. CDR3 coding DNA: TGTGCCAGCAGTTTACAGGGGTGGGAAAAACTGTTTTTT.

The V gene is TRBV2, the J gene TRBJ2-3; D gene ambiguous. This CDR3 is built from 12 residues. Germline loops: CDR1 SNHLY, CDR2 FYNNEI. Trimming shortened V by 7 bases and J by 4 bases, and 9 bases separated the two germline ends. This CDR3 reads CASIPRADTQYF. CDR3 DNA: TGTGCCAGCATTCCTCGGGCAGATACGCAGTATTTT.

The V and J genes are TRBV7-9 and TRBJ1-5, with 9 bases that match TRBD1. The junction had 8 bases not matched to a gene; V was cut back by 4 bases and J by 7 bases. CDR3 length equals 15 residues. Germline V lookup: CDR1 SEHNR, CDR2 FQNEAQ (reference sequence). This chain's CDR3 is CASSSSGTGTQPQHF. In DNA form, the CDR3 reads TGTGCCAGCAGCTCCTCAGGGACAGGGACCCAGCCCCAGCATTTT.

The chain employs TRBV5-1 and TRBJ2-2, with 10 positions matching TRBD1. The CDR3 contains 16 residues. Germline trimming cut 0 bases from V and 4 bases from J; bases unmatched to any gene: 3. Germline V gene lookup returns CDR1 SGHRS and CDR2 YFSETQ. Here the CDR3 reads CASSLAGTGATGELFF. CDR3 nucleotide sequence: TGCGCCAGCAGCTTGGCGGGGACAGGGGCCACCGGGGAGCTGTTTTTT. Drawing the rest from reference TRBV5-1 and TRBJ2-2, the complete variable domain is KAGVTQTPRYLIKTRGQQVTLSCSPISGHRSVSWYQQTPGQGLQFLFEYFSETQRNKGNFPGRFSGRQFSNSRSEMNVSTLELGDSALYLCASSLAGTGATGELFFGEGSRLTVL.

This clone was detected only once. The chain is built from TRBV29-1 and TRBJ2-3; D might be TRBD1 (5 bases). Germline V gene data show CDR1 as SQVTM and CDR2 as ANQGSEA. V was clipped by 3 bases and J by 5 bases, with 6 bases between them. This CDR3 is 11 amino acids long. DNA of the CDR3: TGCAGCGTTGAGACAGTAGATACGCAGTATTTT. This encodes CSVETVDTQYF.

The chain recombines TRBV3-1 (or the pseudogene TRBV3-2) with TRBJ1-5, with TRBD1 identical over 8 bases. Germline loops: CDR1 LGHDT, CDR2 YNNKEL (reference sequence). The CDR3 is 15 amino acids. Germline trimming cut 5 bases from V and 4 bases from J; bases unmatched to any gene: 7. CDR3 protein: CASSVGTGGNQPQHF. The CDR3 DNA follows: TGTGCCAGCAGCGTCGGAACAGGGGGTAATCAGCCCCAGCATTTT.